The 28 T cell receptor beta chains presented below share a single source sample, sequenced in a study of control samples from healthy donors and cancer patients (TCRdb year 2020). Libraries came from the immunoSEQ multiplex PCR assay. The source is immuneACCESS, and TCRdb retained only in-frame sequences with V and J called. Part of the clones is not carried over; for the studies checked, unresolved V genes explain less than half of this, and the remainder is unexplained. The sample includes about 160,000 clones, with roughly 95% observed a single time. The ten largest clones take up about 0.94% of the sample. Sequenced material: blood. The receptors stem from a woman aged 30 to 39 in good health.

This clone was observed once. CDR3 sequence (DNA): TGTGCCAGCAGCGTGGAGGGGTCGGGAAACACCATATATTTT. Amino acid sequence: CASSVEGSGNTIYF. This chain joins TRBV9 and TRBJ1-3, with D tentatively TRBD1 (5 bases). CDR1 is SGDLS and CDR2 is YYNGEE in the germline V gene. V lost 2 bases and J 4 bases, leaving 10 bases between the germline ends. CDR3 length equals 14 residues.

This clone was found once. The rearrangement joins TRBV4-2 to TRBJ2-1; 15 nucleotides match TRBD2. CDR3 length: 18 amino acids. Germline CDR1 reads LGHNA; CDR2 reads YNFKEQ. J was trimmed by 8 bases and V by 0 bases; bases with no gene match: 8. The CDR3 loop reads CASSQDWGLAGGLDEQFF. The CDR3 bases are TGTGCCAGCAGCCAAGATTGGGGACTAGCGGGGGGACTGGATGAGCAGTTCTTC.

This chain joins TRBV27 and TRBJ2-3; no clear D. Germline assignment: CDR1 MNHEY and CDR2 SMNVEV (reference sequence). Between the trimmed V and J ends, which lost 3 bases and 4 bases, there was a span of 11 bases. This CDR3 region has 14 residues. CDR3 region: CASSLAVIADTQYF. The CDR3 nucleotides read TGTGCCAGCAGTTTGGCAGTTATTGCAGATACGCAGTATTTT.

The sample holds one count of this clone. The chain carries TRBV30 and TRBJ1-5; no clear D gene. The germline V gene encodes CDR1 GTSNPN and CDR2 SVGIG (reference sequence). V dropped 0 bases and J dropped 5 bases, with 29 bases sitting between them. The CDR3 is 20 amino acids. Written as DNA, the CDR3 is TGTGCCTGGAGTGTGATCGAGCTCCAACCCGATTTTCCAATGTATCAGCCCCAGCATTTT. This translates into CAWSVIELQPDFPMYQPQHF.

The V call is TRBV5-1, the J call TRBJ2-3; the match to TRBD2 covers 14 bases. The junction had 5 bases not matched to a gene; V was cut back by 5 bases and J by 3 bases. The CDR3 covers 16 residues. Germline CDR1 and CDR2: SGHRS and YFSETQ. CDR3 in amino acids: CASRGTSGSTTDTQYF. CDR3 DNA sequence: TGCGCCAGCAGAGGGACTAGCGGGAGTACGACAGATACGCAGTATTTT.

The chain couples TRBV30 to TRBJ1-1, with no clear D. V lost 0 bases, J lost 5 bases, and 13 bases lay in between. The CDR3 runs 14 residues. Germline-derived CDR1 and CDR2 are GTSNPN and SVGIG (reference sequence). CDR3 in amino acids: CAWSVRIEKTEAFF. Written as DNA, the CDR3 is TGTGCCTGGAGTGTACGGATAGAAAAAACTGAAGCTTTCTTT.

The chain joins TRBV7-8 to TRBJ2-3; D possibly corresponds to TRBD2 (6 bases). There are 16 residues in the CDR3. The germline V gene has CDR1 SGHVS and CDR2 FQNEAQ. Trimming shortened V by 1 base and J by 6 bases, and 17 bases separated the two germline ends. CDR3 in DNA: TGTGCCAGCAGCTTAGATCTCGGCGGGGCGACTGATACGCAGTATTTT. This encodes CASSLDLGGATDTQYF. The whole variable domain, remainder taken from reference TRBV7-8 and TRBJ2-3, is GAGVSQSPRYKVAKRGQDVALRCDPISGHVSLFWYQQALGQGPEFLTYFQNEAQLDKSGLPSDRFFAERPEGSVSTLKIQRTQQEDSAVYLCASSLDLGGATDTQYFGPGTRLTVL.

The V call is TRBV19, the J call TRBJ2-3; weak D call: TRBD1 (5 bases). The CDR3 is 14 residues long. Germline CDR1 reads LNHDA; CDR2 reads SQIVND (reference sequence). The V gene lost 4 bases and the J gene lost 0 bases, with 8 bases spanning the gap. CDR3 nucleotide sequence: TGTGCCAGTAGTACCGACAGCAGCACAGATACGCAGTATTTT. It encodes CASSTDSSTDTQYF.

The V gene is TRBV30, the J gene TRBJ1-5; no reliable D call. CDR1 is GTSNPN, CDR2 SVGIG, per germline (reference sequence). The length of the CDR3 is 13 residues. Trimming pared 0 bases from V and 4 bases from J, leaving 7 bases between. The DNA of the CDR3 is TGTGCCTGGAGTGTAAGAGGAAATCAGCCCCAGCATTTT. It specifies CAWSVRGNQPQHF.

This chain links TRBV9 with TRBJ1-1, with TRBD1 identical over 10 bases. The length of the CDR3 is 15 residues. CDR1 is SGDLS, CDR2 YYNGEE, per germline. V shed 4 bases and J 5 bases; nucleotides not matched to a gene: 8. CDR3 sequence: CASSPLRTGGTEAFF. In nucleotides, the CDR3 is TGTGCCAGCAGCCCTCTCAGGACAGGGGGTACTGAAGCTTTCTTT.

The V call is TRBV5-1, the J call TRBJ1-2; D possibly corresponds to TRBD1 (5 bases). Germline CDR1 and CDR2: SGHRS and YFSETQ. Trimming cost V 4 bases and J 3 bases, with 13 bases left between them. This CDR3 comprises 14 residues. CDR3 residues: CASSPGARDYGYTF. The CDR3 bases are TGCGCCAGCAGCCCCGGGGCCAGGGACTATGGCTACACCTTC. Looking up the rest from reference TRBV5-1 and TRBJ1-2 gives the full variable domain: KAGVTQTPRYLIKTRGQQVTLSCSPISGHRSVSWYQQTPGQGLQFLFEYFSETQRNKGNFPGRFSGRQFSNSRSEMNVSTLELGDSALYLCASSPGARDYGYTFGSGTRLTVV.

The chain uses TRBV21-1 and TRBJ2-3; the table assigns TRBD1, which was not confirmed against the DNA. TRBV21-1 is a documented pseudogene. The CDR3 spans 16 residues. This chain's CDR3 is CASSFRTGVRTDTQYF. The CDR3 bases are TGTGCCAGCAGCTTTCGGACAGGGGTTAGGACAGATACGCAGTATTTT.

The rearrangement uses TRBV19 and TRBJ2-2; TRBD1 might be the D (6 bases). Germline lookup yields CDR1 LNHDA and CDR2 SQIVND (reference sequence). The ends were cut back, 9 bases at V and 4 bases at J, with 12 bases in the middle. The length of the CDR3 is 13 residues. The CDR3 coding sequence is TGTGCCAGCTCCCACAGGGTCACCGGGGAGCTGTTTTTT. Translation gives CASSHRVTGELFF.

This chain uses TRBV19 with TRBJ2-1; 11 nucleotides line up with TRBD2. Germline V gene lookup returns CDR1 LNHDA and CDR2 SQIVND (reference sequence). V was clipped by 5 bases and J by 4 bases; unmatched bases: 7. CDR3 length: 16 amino acids. In DNA form, the CDR3 reads TGTGCCAGTAGTGGGTTAGCGGGGGGGCCTTACAATGAGCAGTTCTTC. Translated: CASSGLAGGPYNEQFF.

V usage is TRBV11-1 and J usage is TRBJ1-1, with TRBD1 matching 8 bases. Germline V gives CDR1 SGHAT, CDR2 FQDESV (reference sequence). V trimming: 5 bases; J trimming: 5 bases; junction bases outside the gene matches: 7. The CDR3 contains 14 residues. This CDR3 is CASSLRTGRTEAFF. The DNA of the CDR3 is TGTGCCAGCAGCCTCCGGACAGGGCGGACTGAAGCTTTCTTT.

The gene calls are TRBV7-9 and TRBJ2-7; D not certain. Germline CDR1 SEHNR, CDR2 FQNEAQ (reference sequence). The V gene lost 5 bases and the J gene lost 7 bases, with 24 bases spanning the gap. CDR3 size: 16 residues. The CDR3 DNA sequence: TGTGCCAGCAGCCGTCAAATAGGGCCCGGCCTACGTGAGCAGTACTTC. This sequence encodes CASSRQIGPGLREQYF.

The chain employs TRBV5-4 and TRBJ2-1; tentatively, D is TRBD2 (5 bases). Trimming removed 1 base at V and 6 bases at J, with 14 bases between. CDR3 length: 15 residues. Germline values: CDR1 SGHNT, CDR2 YYREEE (reference sequence). The CDR3 DNA reads TGTGCCAGCAGCTTGATTCAGGACTTAAGCAATGAGCAGTTCTTC. It yields the protein CASSLIQDLSNEQFF.

The rearrangement uses TRBV28 and TRBJ2-5; 7 bases line up with TRBD2. This CDR3 has 13 amino acids. Germline CDR1 MDHEN, CDR2 SYDVKM. J gave up 6 bases and V 1 base, and 2 bases lay outside the gene matches. CDR3 amino acids: CASSLFGRKTQYF. Written as DNA, the CDR3 is TGTGCCAGCAGTTTATTCGGGAGGAAGACCCAGTACTTC.

The V gene is TRBV19, the J gene TRBJ1-4; 11 bases fit TRBD1. The CDR3 has 15 amino acids. Germline V gene sequence: CDR1 LNHDA, CDR2 SQIVND (reference sequence). The ends lost 5 bases at V and 10 bases at J; junction bases unmatched: 9. The CDR3 DNA follows: TGTGCCAGTAGTGAGCCGGGACAGGGGGAAGGAAAACTGTTTTTT. Translating gives CASSEPGQGEGKLFF.

This chain uses TRBV18 with TRBJ2-1; D may correspond to TRBD1 or TRBD2 (5 bases each). The CDR3 consists of 14 residues. V lost 3 bases to trimming and J lost 7 bases, with 13 bases between them. Looked up from germline, CDR1 is KGHSH and CDR2 is LQKENI. Here the CDR3 reads CASSPGTLRNEQFF. The CDR3 region has the DNA TGTGCCAGCTCACCCGGGACGCTTAGGAATGAGCAGTTCTTC.

V gene TRBV9 combines with J gene TRBJ2-1; D remains unclear. The CDR3 is made up of 14 amino acids. V dropped 2 bases and J dropped 5 bases, with 11 bases sitting between them. Per germline, CDR1 SGDLS and CDR2 YYNGEE. CDR3 nucleotides: TGTGCCAGCAGCGTCTCCAGAAGAAACAATGAGCAGTTCTTC. Residues: CASSVSRRNNEQFF.

The V call is TRBV19, the J call TRBJ2-2; D is unclear. The ends were cut back, 2 bases at V and 0 bases at J, with 7 bases in the middle. Germline V CDR1 and CDR2: LNHDA, SQIVND (reference sequence). There are 15 residues in the CDR3. As DNA, the CDR3 is TGTGCCAGTAGTATACGGGTCGCGAACACCGGGGAGCTGTTTTTT. Encoded protein: CASSIRVANTGELFF. Together with reference TRBV19 and TRBJ2-2, the CDR3 gives the full variable domain: DGGITQSPKYLFRKEGQNVTLSCEQNLNHDAMYWYRQDPGQGLRLIYYSQIVNDFQKGDIAEGYSVSREKKESFPLTVTSAQKNPTAFYLCASSIRVANTGELFFGEGSRLTVL.

The chain has TRBV29-1 and TRBJ2-1; TRBD2 is a possible D gene (7 bases). Trimming left V 6 bases short and J 3 bases short, with 12 bases between. This CDR3 has 13 amino acids. In germline, CDR1 is SQVTM, CDR2 ANQGSEA. The CDR3, as DNA: TGCAGCGTAGGGGGACTAAACTACAATGAGCAGTTCTTC. It is translated as CSVGGLNYNEQFF.

The chain is built from TRBV25-1 and TRBJ1-6; D unresolved. Trimming left V 8 bases short and J 11 bases short, with 10 bases between. The CDR3 extends over 11 amino acids. Germline V gene lookup returns CDR1 MGHDK and CDR2 SYGVNS. CDR3 region: CASPRRAPLHF. For the CDR3, the DNA is TGTGCCAGCCCCCGGAGGGCACCCCTCCACTTT. Full variable domain (remainder filled in from reference TRBV25-1 and TRBJ1-6): EADIYQTPRYLVIGTGKKITLECSQTMGHDKMYWYQQDPGMELHLIHYSYGVNSTEKGDLSSESTVSRIRTEHFPLTLESARPSHTSQYLCASPRRAPLHFGNGTRLTVT.

The chain links TRBV19 to TRBJ2-7; D is undetermined. CDR1 LNHDA and CDR2 SQIVND come from the germline V gene (reference sequence). Trimming took off 6 bases at V and 0 bases at J, with 12 bases between the two ends. This CDR3 has 14 residues. CDR3 sequence: CASRRSGFSYEQYF. The DNA for the CDR3 is TGTGCCAGTAGAAGATCTGGATTCTCCTACGAGCAGTACTTC.

The chain couples TRBV6-5 to TRBJ2-2; the D gene could be TRBD1 or TRBD2 (6 bases each). Germline CDR1 is MNHEY and CDR2 is SVGAGI. The CDR3 is 16 amino acids. V dropped 4 bases and J dropped 4 bases, with 16 bases sitting between them. Written as DNA, the CDR3 is TGTGCCAGCAGTTCCCGAGGTGGGGGGCTCACCGGGGAGCTGTTTTTT. It encodes CASSSRGGGLTGELFF.

The chain has TRBV6-5 and TRBJ2-2; 10 bases fit TRBD2. The CDR3 is made up of 15 amino acids. The V and J ends lost 6 bases and 7 bases, in that order; junction bases with no gene match: 8. Germline loops: CDR1 MNHEY, CDR2 SVGAGI. The CDR3 DNA is TGTGCCAGCAGACGGACTAGCGGATACTTCGGGGAGCTGTTTTTT. Its translation: CASRRTSGYFGELFF.

V and J are TRBV30 and TRBJ1-1; D is undetermined. This CDR3 contains 11 residues. CDR1 and CDR2 (germline): GTSNPN, SVGIG (reference sequence). Trimming took off 2 bases at V and 6 bases at J, with 7 bases between the two ends. CDR3 DNA sequence: TGTGCCTGGAGTAAAACAGCTGAAGCTTTCTTT. This encodes CAWSKTAEAFF.